These 6 T cell receptor beta chains were all obtained from the same sample, sequenced in a study of breast tumors, draining lymph nodes, adjacent tissues. Breast cancer patients provided tissue from their axillary draining lymph nodes. TCRdb itself ran the multiplex PCR reads through MiXCR, one entry per CDR3 protein. The table includes about 270,000 distinct CDR3 sequences, 30% detected once. Sample: axillary lymph node tissue. The receptor set was obtained from a female donor with breast cancer. Some clones in this sample may be carry-over from other donors' samples.

This clonotype was counted many times. This chain links TRBV4-3 with TRBJ2-1; TRBD1 aligns across 9 bases. This CDR3 has 16 amino acids. Trimming took 4 bases from V and 7 from J; bases not matched to a gene: 11. Per germline, CDR1 LGHNA and CDR2 YSLEER. CDR3 nucleotide sequence: TGCGCCAGCAGCCCCAGGGGGACAGGGACGTCAAATGAGCAGTTCTTC. Translation: CASSPRGTGTSNEQFF.

The V gene is TRBV7-2, the J gene TRBJ1-4; D is unclear. CDR1 is SGHTA, CDR2 FQGNSA, per germline. This CDR3 spans 16 amino acids. Trimming shortened V by 1 base and J by 7 bases, and 16 bases separated the two germline ends. The DNA of the CDR3 is TGTGCCAGCAGCTTAGTGGCTGGGCCAGCTAGTGAAAAACTGTTTTTT. This gives the protein CASSLVAGPASEKLFF.

Points on this clonotype: This may arise from a read error, as a much more abundant clone is one base away. The chain links TRBV9 to TRBJ1-2, with TRBD1 identical over 11 bases. Trimming removed 3 bases from V and 10 bases from J; junction bases left unmatched: 14. This CDR3 has 16 amino acids. CDR1 is SGDLS and CDR2 is YYNGEE in the germline V gene. CDR3 residues: CASSGDTDRGLRAYTF. The DNA of the CDR3 is TGTGCCAGCAGCGGGGACACGGACAGGGGGCTTCGTGCCTACACCTTC.

This clonotype was seen ten or more times. CDR3 loop: CASSTAGGTETQYF. CDR3 bases: TGTGCCAGCAGTACAGCGGGAGGGACGGAGACCCAGTACTTC. This sequence joins TRBV7-2 and TRBJ2-5, with 10 bases fitting TRBD2. Germline CDR1 reads SGHTA; CDR2 reads FQGNSA. The CDR3 spans 14 residues. Trimming at V came to 6 bases and at J to 5 bases, leaving 6 bases not matched to a gene. The full variable domain, rest sourced from reference TRBV7-2 and TRBJ2-5, is GAGVSQSPSNKVTEKGKDVELRCDPISGHTALYWYRQSLGQGLEFLIYFQGNSAPDKSGLPSDRFSAERTGGSVSTLTIQRTQQEDSAVYLCASSTAGGTETQYFGPGTRLLVL.

This clonotype was observed many times. V is TRBV20-1 and J is TRBJ2-5, with D perhaps TRBD2 (5 bases). Germline CDR1 is DFQATT and CDR2 is SNEGSKA (reference sequence). Trimming cost V 6 bases and J 5 bases, with 19 bases left between them. This CDR3 contains 14 residues. The CDR3 sequence is CSARQALRGETQYF. In DNA, the CDR3 is TGCAGTGCCCGCCAGGCCCTTCGAGGGGAGACCCAGTACTTC.

In its sample, this clonotype was seen many times. The chain has TRBV12-5 and TRBJ2-6; D perhaps matches TRBD1 (5 bases). V dropped 6 bases and J dropped 2 bases, with 11 bases sitting between them. The CDR3 extends over 15 amino acids. Germline CDR1 reads LGHNT; CDR2 reads FRNRAP. The chain's CDR3 is CASGPDRAGANVLTF. CDR3 bases: TGTGCTAGTGGACCAGACAGAGCTGGGGCCAACGTCCTGACTTTC.